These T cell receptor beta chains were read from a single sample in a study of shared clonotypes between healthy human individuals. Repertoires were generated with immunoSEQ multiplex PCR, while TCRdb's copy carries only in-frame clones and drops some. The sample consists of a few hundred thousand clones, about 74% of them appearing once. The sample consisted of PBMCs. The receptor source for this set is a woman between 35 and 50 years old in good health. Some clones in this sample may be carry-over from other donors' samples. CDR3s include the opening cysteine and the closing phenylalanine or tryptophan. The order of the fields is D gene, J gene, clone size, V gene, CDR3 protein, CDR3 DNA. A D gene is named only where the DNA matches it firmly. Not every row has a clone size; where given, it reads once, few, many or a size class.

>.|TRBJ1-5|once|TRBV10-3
CAITPDSNQPQHF
TGTGCCATCACGCCAGATAGCAATCAGCCCCAGCATTTT
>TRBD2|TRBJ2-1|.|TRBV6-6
CASATSDSYNEQFF
TGTGCCAGCGCGACTAGCGACTCCTACAATGAGCAGTTCTTC
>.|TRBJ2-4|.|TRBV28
CASSLSPGRNIQYF
TGTGCCAGCAGTTTATCCCCAGGGAGGAACATTCAGTACTTC
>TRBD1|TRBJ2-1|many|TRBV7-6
CASSLDRGNNEQFF
TGTGCCAGCAGCTTGGACAGGGGTAACAATGAGCAGTTCTTC
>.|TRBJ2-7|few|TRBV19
CASSGRQSQSYEQYF
TGTGCCAGTAGTGGGAGACAGTCGCAGTCCTACGAGCAGTACTTC
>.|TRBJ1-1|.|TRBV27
CASSFRGQSIREAFF
TGTGCCAGCAGTTTTAGGGGACAATCGATCAGGGAAGCTTTCTTT
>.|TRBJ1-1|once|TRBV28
CASRWKPRRNTEAFF
TGTGCCAGCAGGTGGAAACCGAGGAGGAACACTGAAGCTTTCTTT
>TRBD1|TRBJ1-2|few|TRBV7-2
CASSLIRTGGPGGYTF
TGTGCCAGCAGCTTAATTAGGACAGGGGGCCCAGGAGGCTACACCTTC
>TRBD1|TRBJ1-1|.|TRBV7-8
CASSLVGTAVTEAFF
TGTGCCAGCAGCTTAGTCGGGACAGCAGTCACTGAAGCTTTCTTT
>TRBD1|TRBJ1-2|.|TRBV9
CASSLPDRPLYGYTF
TGTGCCAGCAGCCTTCCGGACAGGCCACTCTATGGCTACACCTTC
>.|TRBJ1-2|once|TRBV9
CASSVEGRNYGYTF
TGTGCCAGCAGCGTAGAAGGGAGAAACTATGGCTACACCTTC
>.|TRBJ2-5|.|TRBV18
CASSPLSRPETQYF
TGTGCCAGCTCACCATTGTCCCGCCCGGAGACCCAGTACTTC
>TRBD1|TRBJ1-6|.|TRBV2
CASSAGTGDSPLHF
TGTGCCAGCAGTGCCGGGACAGGGGATTCACCCCTCCACTTT
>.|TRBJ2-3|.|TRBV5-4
CASSTGSPTSTDTQYF
TGTGCCAGCAGCACGGGGAGCCCCACTAGCACAGATACGCAGTATTTT
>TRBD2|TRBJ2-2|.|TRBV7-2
CASSLTSGNTGELFF
TGTGCCAGCAGCCTTACTAGCGGGAACACCGGGGAGCTGTTTTTT
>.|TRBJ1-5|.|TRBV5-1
CASSLGSNQPQHF
TGCGCCAGCAGCTTGGGGAGCAATCAGCCCCAGCATTTT
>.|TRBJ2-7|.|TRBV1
CTSSQDRQTLAGGPGEQYF
TGCACCAGCAGCCAAGACCGCCAGACCTTAGCGGGAGGGCCGGGGGAGCAGTACTTC
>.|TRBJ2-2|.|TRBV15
CATSRGGKNTGELFF
TGTGCCACCAGCAGAGGAGGGAAAAACACCGGGGAGCTGTTTTTT
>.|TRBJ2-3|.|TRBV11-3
CASSSPSASRASTDTQYF
TGTGCCAGCAGCTCCCCGTCTGCCTCCCGTGCTAGCACAGATACGCAGTATTTT
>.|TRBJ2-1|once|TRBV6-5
CASSSPGASLNEQFF
TGTGCCAGCAGTTCCCCAGGGGCTAGCTTGAATGAGCAGTTCTTC
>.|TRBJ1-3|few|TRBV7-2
CASQTSSGNTIYF
TGTGCCAGCCAGACCTCCTCTGGAAACACCATATATTTT
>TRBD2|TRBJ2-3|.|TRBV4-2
CASSLYSSGSTDTQYF
TGTGCCAGCAGCCTGTACTCTAGCGGAAGCACAGATACGCAGTATTTT
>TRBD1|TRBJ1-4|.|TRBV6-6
CASSSDRVFGEKLFF
TGTGCCAGCAGTAGTGACAGGGTTTTCGGTGAAAAACTGTTTTTT
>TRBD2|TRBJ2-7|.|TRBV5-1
CASSLDGGLAVEQYF
TGCGCCAGCAGCTTGGATGGGGGACTAGCTGTCGAGCAGTACTTC
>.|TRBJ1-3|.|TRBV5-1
CASSPSGGTAGNTIYF
TGCGCCAGCAGCCCTTCTGGGGGAACGGCTGGAAACACCATATATTTT
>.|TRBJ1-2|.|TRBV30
CAWTPGRVIYGYTF
TGTGCCTGGACTCCAGGCAGGGTAATCTATGGCTACACCTTC
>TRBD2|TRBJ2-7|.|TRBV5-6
CASSFGLAGVYEQYF
TGTGCCAGCAGCTTCGGACTAGCGGGAGTATACGAGCAGTACTTC